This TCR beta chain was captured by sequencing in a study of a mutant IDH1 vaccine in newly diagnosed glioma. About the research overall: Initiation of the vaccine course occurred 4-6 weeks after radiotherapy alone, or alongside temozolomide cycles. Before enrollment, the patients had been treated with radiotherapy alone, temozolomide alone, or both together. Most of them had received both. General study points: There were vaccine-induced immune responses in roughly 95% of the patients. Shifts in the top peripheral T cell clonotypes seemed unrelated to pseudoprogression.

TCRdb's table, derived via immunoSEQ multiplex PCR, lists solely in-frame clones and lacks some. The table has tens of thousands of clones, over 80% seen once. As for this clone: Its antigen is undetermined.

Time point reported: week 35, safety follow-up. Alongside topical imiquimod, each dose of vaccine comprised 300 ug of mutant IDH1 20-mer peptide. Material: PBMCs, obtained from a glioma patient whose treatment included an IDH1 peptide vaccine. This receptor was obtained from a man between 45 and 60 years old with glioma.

The chain's CDR3 is CASGFPGTDYGYTF. The CDR3 DNA reads as TGTGCCAGCGGATTCCCCGGGACAGACTATGGCTACACCTTC. V gene TRBV6-5 combines with J gene TRBJ1-2, with TRBD1 matching 7 bases. V shed 8 bases and J 3 bases; nucleotides not matched to a gene: 9. This CDR3 contains 14 residues. Per germline, CDR1 MNHEY and CDR2 SVGAGI.